A selection of T cell receptor beta chains follows, all from one sample in a study of cytomegalovirus exposure and HLA in healthy donors. Clones were sequenced by immunoSEQ multiplex PCR, and TCRdb holds only the in-frame ones, with some missing. Found here are some 150,000 clones, 86% of them singletons; the top ten hold around 2.1%. Sequencing was done on a sample of PBMCs. The receptors were sampled from a human donor in good health. CDR3s include the opening cysteine and the closing phenylalanine or tryptophan. D genes are given only for firm matches. Clone size is stated in some rows and not others, as once, few, many or a class when expanded.

V,size,D,J,DNA,CDR3
TRBV11-2,-,-,TRBJ2-1,TGTGCCAGCAGCCATACAGGACCCACATACAATGAGCAGTTCTTC,CASSHTGPTYNEQFF
TRBV9,-,-,TRBJ1-1,TGTGCCAGCAGCGCCGGGGTTCTCGGGACTGAAGCTTTCTTT,CASSAGVLGTEAFF
TRBV27,-,-,TRBJ1-5,TGTGCCAGCAGTTTATCCCTCTCTAATCAGCCCCAGCATTTT,CASSLSLSNQPQHF
TRBV9,-,TRBD2,TRBJ2-5,TGTGCCAGCAGCTCGAGGGGACTAGCGCAGACCCAGTACTTC,CASSSRGLAQTQYF
TRBV27,-,TRBD1,TRBJ2-2,TGTGCCAGCAGTTCCCTTTACAGGGGGCCGAACACCGGGGAGCTGTTTTTT,CASSSLYRGPNTGELFF
TRBV6-5,-,-,TRBJ2-1,TGTGCCAGCAGTTCGGACAGAAGCTCCTACAATGAGCAGTTCTTC,CASSSDRSSYNEQFF
TRBV6-5,-,-,TRBJ1-1,TGTGCCAGCAGTTACTCGACGGGGAGGGCTTTCTTT,CASSYSTGRAFF
TRBV28,once,-,TRBJ1-3,TGTGCCAGCAGGACACACGGAAACACCATATATTTT,CASRTHGNTIYF
TRBV6-5,few,-,TRBJ1-5,TGTGCCAGCAGTTCAGGGACAAATCAGCCCCAGCATTTT,CASSSGTNQPQHF
TRBV6-1,-,-,TRBJ1-5,TGTGCCAGCAGTGAAGTGAGAGTTGGGGTCAGGGGCAATCAGCCCCAGCATTTT,CASSEVRVGVRGNQPQHF
TRBV9,-,-,TRBJ1-2,TGTGCCAGCAGACCCGGGGGAAACTATGGCTACACCTTC,CASRPGGNYGYTF
TRBV28,-,TRBD1,TRBJ1-1,TGTGCCAGCAGTTTGCCTCGAGGACAGGGTGAAGCTTTCTTT,CASSLPRGQGEAFF
TRBV7-9,-,TRBD1,TRBJ1-2,TGTGCCAGCAGCCCATCGGACAGGGTCGGCGGCTACACCTTC,CASSPSDRVGGYTF
TRBV7-8,-,-,TRBJ1-2,TGTGCCAGCGGAGACTATGGCTACACCTTC,CASGDYGYTF
TRBV5-1,few,TRBD2,TRBJ2-3,TGCGCCAGCCGGACTAGCGGGTTCGGGGCAGATACGCAGTATTTT,CASRTSGFGADTQYF
TRBV5-1,-,-,TRBJ2-5,TGCGCCAGCACCCCGCCCGGGTACCAAGAGACCCAGTACTTC,CASTPPGYQETQYF
TRBV27,-,TRBD1,TRBJ2-7,TGTGCCAGCAGTCCGGGACAGAGCTACGAGCAGTACTTC,CASSPGQSYEQYF
TRBV6-1,-,-,TRBJ2-1,TGTGCCAGCAGTGAAGAGAGGGAGTATAATAATGAGCAGTTCTTC,CASSEEREYNNEQFF
TRBV14,-,-,TRBJ2-5,TGTGCCAGCAGCCCGGGGACCACCGGGGGAGCCCAGTACTTC,CASSPGTTGGAQYF
TRBV27,-,-,TRBJ2-2,TGTGCCAGCAGCCAACTTCAGGCTGGAACCGGGGAGCTGTTTTTT,CASSQLQAGTGELFF
TRBV2,-,-,TRBJ2-1,TGTGCCAGCAGTGAAGGGTCGGTTCTGGAGCAGTTCTTC,CASSEGSVLEQFF
TRBV27,-,TRBD2,TRBJ2-3,TGTGCCAGCAGTTTATCTCGCCTAGCGGTAGGGACAGATACGCAGTATTTT,CASSLSRLAVGTDTQYF
TRBV5-1,-,-,TRBJ2-1,TGCGCCAGCAGCTTGGCCGGTGTCTACAATGAGCAGTTCTTC,CASSLAGVYNEQFF
TRBV6-1,-,TRBD1,TRBJ1-5,TGTGCCAGCAGTTGGGGGACAGGTCCACAGCCCCAGCATTTT,CASSWGTGPQPQHF
TRBV15,-,TRBD1,TRBJ2-2,TGTGCCACCAGCTTACGGACAGGGGACACCGGGGAGCTGTTTTTT,CATSLRTGDTGELFF
TRBV29-1,-,TRBD1,TRBJ2-1,TGCAGCGTTGAGAAGGGACAGGGGAACAATGAGCAGTTCTTC,CSVEKGQGNNEQFF
TRBV6-6,-,TRBD1,TRBJ1-2,TGTGCCAGCAGTTCACAGGACAGGCCGACGGGCGGTGGCTACACCTTC,CASSSQDRPTGGGYTF
TRBV5-6,few,TRBD1,TRBJ1-2,TGTGCCAGCAGCTTGGGGACAGGGACTGGATATGGCTACACCTTC,CASSLGTGTGYGYTF
TRBV4-1,-,TRBD2,TRBJ2-3,TGCGCCAGCAGCCAAGATCCAGCGGGAGTTTCGGATACGCAGTATTTT,CASSQDPAGVSDTQYF
TRBV18,-,-,TRBJ2-7,TGTGCCAGCTCACCAACTTTGACTCTTATGGGGCAGTACTTC,CASSPTLTLMGQYF
TRBV13,-,-,TRBJ1-6,TGTGCCAGCAGTACTGGGGGGTATAATTCACCCCTCCACTTT,CASSTGGYNSPLHF
TRBV19,-,-,TRBJ2-2,TGTGCCACCGCAAGGGGGGGGCTCACCGGGGAGCTGTTTTTT,CATARGGLTGELFF
TRBV19,once,TRBD1,TRBJ2-1,TGTGCCAGTAGTCAGGGGGCTAGTGAGCAGTTCTTC,CASSQGASEQFF
TRBV4-1,-,-,TRBJ1-2,TGCGCCAGCAGCCAAGAATGGCGGGGGGACCACAGGGCGAGGCACTATGGCTACACCTTC,CASSQEWRGDHRARHYGYTF
TRBV11-2,-,-,TRBJ2-3,TGTGCCAGCAGCGACGGGAGTTGGGGGACAGATACGCAGTATTTT,CASSDGSWGTDTQYF
TRBV4-1,-,TRBD1,TRBJ1-1,TGCGCCAGCAGCCAAGGGGACAGTATGAACACTGAAGCTTTCTTT,CASSQGDSMNTEAFF
TRBV28,-,-,TRBJ2-2,TGTGCCAGCAGTTCCGTGAACAGAAACACCGGGGAGCTGTTTTTT,CASSSVNRNTGELFF
TRBV6-1,-,TRBD1,TRBJ1-1,TGTGCCAGCAGATCGGGACAGGGGGCGTCCACTGAAGCTTTCTTT,CASRSGQGASTEAFF
TRBV28,-,-,TRBJ2-4,TGTGCCAGCAGCCCTCAACGGAGGCTTTCGTACGGAGAGTACTTC,CASSPQRRLSYGEYF
TRBV6-6,-,-,TRBJ2-1,TGTGCCAGCAAAATGGTCCGGGGTGAGCAGTTCTTC,CASKMVRGEQFF
TRBV18,-,-,TRBJ2-7,TGTGCCAGCTCACCGGGGGCAAACTACGAGCAGTACTTC,CASSPGANYEQYF